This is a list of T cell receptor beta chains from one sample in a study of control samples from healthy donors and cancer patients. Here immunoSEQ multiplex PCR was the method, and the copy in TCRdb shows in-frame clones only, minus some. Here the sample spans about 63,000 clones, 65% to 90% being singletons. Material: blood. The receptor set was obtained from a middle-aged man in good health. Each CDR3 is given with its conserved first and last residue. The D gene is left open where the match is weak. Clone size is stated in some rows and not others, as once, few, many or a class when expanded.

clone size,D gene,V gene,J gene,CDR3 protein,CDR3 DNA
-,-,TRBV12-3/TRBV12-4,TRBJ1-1,CASSFGENTEAFF,TGTGCCAGCAGTTTTGGAGAGAACACTGAAGCTTTCTTT
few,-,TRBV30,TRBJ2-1,CAWRASLTDYNEQFF,TGTGCCTGGAGGGCCAGCCTGACGGATTACAATGAGCAGTTCTTC
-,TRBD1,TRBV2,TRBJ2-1,CASRKGTGEQFF,TGTGCCAGCAGGAAAGGGACAGGTGAGCAGTTCTTC
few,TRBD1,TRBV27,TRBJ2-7,CASSLTGTASYEQYF,TGTGCCAGCTCGCTGACCGGGACAGCCTCCTACGAGCAGTACTTC
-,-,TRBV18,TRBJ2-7,CASSPPSSYEQYF,TGTGCCAGCTCGCCTCCAAGCTCCTACGAGCAGTACTTC
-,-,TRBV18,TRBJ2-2,CASSPFSTGELFF,TGTGCCAGCTCACCGTTTAGCACCGGGGAGCTGTTTTTT
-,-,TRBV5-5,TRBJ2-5,CASSHAGEETQYF,TGTGCCAGCAGCCACGCCGGTGAAGAGACCCAGTACTTC
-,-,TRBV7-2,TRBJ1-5,CASSLGNRVNQPQHF,TGTGCCAGCAGCTTAGGAAACAGGGTCAATCAGCCCCAGCATTTT
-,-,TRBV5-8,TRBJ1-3,CASSDLSSGNTIYF,TGTGCCAGCAGCGATTTGAGCTCTGGAAACACCATATATTTT
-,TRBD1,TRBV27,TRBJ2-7,CASSTTGGYEQYF,TGTGCCAGCAGTACGACAGGGGGCTACGAGCAGTACTTC
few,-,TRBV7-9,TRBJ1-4,CASSLSEKLFF,TGTGCCAGCAGCTTAAGTGAAAAACTGTTTTTT
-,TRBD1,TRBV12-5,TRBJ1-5,CASGLRPGQWLTPQHF,TGTGCTAGTGGTTTGAGACCGGGACAGTGGCTTACGCCCCAGCATTTT
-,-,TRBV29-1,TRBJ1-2,CSVEDTDYGYTF,TGCAGCGTTGAAGATACGGACTATGGCTACACCTTC
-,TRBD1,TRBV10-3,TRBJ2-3,CAISEMSQGAVDTQYF,TGTGCCATCAGCGAAATGTCACAGGGGGCCGTAGATACGCAGTATTTT
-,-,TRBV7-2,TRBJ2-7,CASSLVREGSYEQYF,TGTGCCAGCAGCTTAGTGCGGGAAGGCTCCTACGAGCAGTACTTC
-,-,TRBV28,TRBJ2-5,CASRFPSSGETQYF,TGTGCCAGCAGGTTCCCTTCGTCGGGAGAGACCCAGTACTTC
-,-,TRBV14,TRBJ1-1,CASSPWDGVNTEAFF,TGTGCCAGCAGCCCTTGGGACGGAGTGAACACTGAAGCTTTCTTT
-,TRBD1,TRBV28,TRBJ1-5,CASRLGTVSNQPQHF,TGTGCCAGCAGACTCGGGACAGTTTCTAATCAGCCCCAGCATTTT
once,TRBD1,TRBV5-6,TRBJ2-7,CASSFRQGAYEQYF,TGTGCCAGCAGCTTCAGGCAGGGGGCCTACGAGCAGTACTTC
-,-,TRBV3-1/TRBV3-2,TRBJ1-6,CASSLQEIYNSPLHF,TGTGCCAGCAGCCTCCAGGAGATCTATAATTCACCCCTCCACTTT
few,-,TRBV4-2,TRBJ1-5,CASSQERRGESNQPQHF,TGTGCCAGCAGCCAAGAAAGAAGAGGGGAAAGCAATCAGCCCCAGCATTTT
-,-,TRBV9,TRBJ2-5,CASSVAGAMKQETQYF,TGTGCCAGCAGCGTAGCAGGAGCTATGAAACAAGAGACCCAGTACTTC
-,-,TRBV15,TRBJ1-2,CATSSKSTYGYTF,TGTGCCACCAGCTCCAAGAGTACCTATGGCTACACCTTC
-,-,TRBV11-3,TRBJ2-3,CASSPGASSTDTQYF,TGTGCCAGCAGCCCTGGAGCCAGCAGCACAGATACGCAGTATTTT
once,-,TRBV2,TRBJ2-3,CASSSSSVQTDTQYF,TGTGCCAGCAGTTCTTCTAGCGTACAGACAGATACGCAGTATTTT
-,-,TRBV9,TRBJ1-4,CASSHRATATNEKLFF,TGTGCCAGCAGCCACCGGGCCACGGCAACTAATGAAAAACTGTTTTTT
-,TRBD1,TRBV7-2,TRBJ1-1,CASRIQGGTEAFF,TGTGCCAGCAGGATACAGGGGGGGACTGAAGCTTTCTTT
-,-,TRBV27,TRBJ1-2,CASSSPDSYGYTF,TGTGCCAGCAGTTCGCCGGACAGCTATGGCTACACCTTC
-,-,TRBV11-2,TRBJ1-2,CASSLARGNYGYTF,TGTGCCAGCAGCTTAGCACGGGGGAACTATGGCTACACCTTC
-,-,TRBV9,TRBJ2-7,CASSVEDSGSYEQYF,TGTGCCAGCAGCGTAGAAGACAGTGGGAGCTACGAGCAGTACTTC
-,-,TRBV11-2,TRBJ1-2,CASSLGVGYTF,TGTGCCAGCAGCTTAGGAGTTGGCTACACCTTC
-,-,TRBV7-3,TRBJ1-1,CASSLVSSPGAGTEAFF,TGTGCCAGCAGCTTAGTCTCGTCTCCGGGGGCTGGTACTGAAGCTTTCTTT
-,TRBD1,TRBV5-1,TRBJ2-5,CASSLEGAGGWGETQYF,TGCGCCAGCAGCTTGGAAGGGGCAGGGGGCTGGGGAGAGACCCAGTACTTC
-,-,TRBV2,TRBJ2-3,CASSGSESTDTQYF,TGTGCCAGCAGTGGATCAGAAAGCACAGATACGCAGTATTTT
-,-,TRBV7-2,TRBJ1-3,CASSLGVGSGNTIYF,TGTGCCAGCAGCTTGGGAGTGGGCTCTGGAAACACCATATATTTT
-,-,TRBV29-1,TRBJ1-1,CSVERQLNTEAFF,TGCAGCGTTGAAAGGCAATTGAACACTGAAGCTTTCTTT
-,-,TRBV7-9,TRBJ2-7,CASSRTVPYEQYF,TGTGCCAGCAGCCGGACAGTCCCCTACGAGCAGTACTTC
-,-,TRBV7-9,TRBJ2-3,CASTRGRSTDTQYF,TGTGCCAGCACCCGGGGGCGGAGCACAGATACGCAGTATTTT
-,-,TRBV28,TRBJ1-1,CASSGTLNTEAFF,TGTGCCAGCTCCGGCACCTTGAACACTGAAGCTTTCTTT
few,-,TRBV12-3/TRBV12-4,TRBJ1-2,CASSSDHGYTF,TGTGCCAGCAGTTCGGACCATGGCTACACCTTC
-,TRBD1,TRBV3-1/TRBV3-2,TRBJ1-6,CASSTGTDNSPLHF,TGTGCCAGCAGCACCGGGACAGATAATTCACCCCTCCACTTT
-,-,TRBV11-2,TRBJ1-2,CASSFLLGGADYGYTF,TGTGCCAGCAGCTTTTTGCTGGGGGGCGCCGACTATGGCTACACCTTC
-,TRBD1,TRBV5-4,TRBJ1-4,CASSDGTVPYLNEKLFF,TGTGCCAGCAGCGATGGGACAGTTCCCTACCTTAATGAAAAACTGTTTTTT
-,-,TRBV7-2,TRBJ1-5,CASSLTVNSNQPQHF,TGTGCCAGCAGCTTAACAGTGAATAGCAATCAGCCCCAGCATTTT
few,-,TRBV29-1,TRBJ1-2,CSVAGSYGYTF,TGCAGCGTCGCAGGGTCTTATGGCTACACCTTC
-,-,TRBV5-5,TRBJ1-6,CASSFAGVDNSPLHF,TGTGCCAGCAGCTTTGCAGGGGTCGATAATTCACCCCTCCACTTT
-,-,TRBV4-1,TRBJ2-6,CASSQERSGANVLTF,TGCGCCAGCAGCCAAGAGAGATCTGGGGCCAACGTCCTGACTTTC
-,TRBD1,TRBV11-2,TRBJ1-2,CASSTDSDRRFSYGYTF,TGTGCCAGCAGCACCGACTCGGACAGGCGCTTTAGCTATGGCTACACCTTC
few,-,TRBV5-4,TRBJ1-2,CASSFWVQGPNGYTF,TGTGCCAGCAGTTTCTGGGTCCAAGGCCCTAATGGCTACACCTTC
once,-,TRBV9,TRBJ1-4,CASSPWSGSNEKLFF,TGTGCCAGCAGCCCTTGGAGCGGCAGTAATGAAAAACTGTTTTTT
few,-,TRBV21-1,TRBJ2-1,CASSPPLGSVSYNEQFF,TGTGCCAGCAGCCCGCCGCTCGGAAGCGTGAGTTACAATGAGCAGTTCTTC
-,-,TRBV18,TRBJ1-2,CASSPQDGYGYTF,TGTGCCAGCTCACCACAGGACGGCTATGGCTACACCTTC
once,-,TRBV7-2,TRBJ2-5,CASSYAGSITQETQYF,TGTGCCAGCAGCTATGCGGGAAGTATAACACAAGAGACCCAGTACTTC
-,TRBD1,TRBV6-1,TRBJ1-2,CASSEFGTGELGYTF,TGTGCCAGCAGTGAATTTGGTACAGGGGAGTTGGGCTACACCTTC
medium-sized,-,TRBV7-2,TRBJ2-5,CASSPPGETQYF,TGTGCCAGCAGCCCGCCGGGGGAGACCCAGTACTTC
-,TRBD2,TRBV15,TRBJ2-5,CATSRTSGGQETQYF,TGTGCCACCAGCAGGACCAGCGGGGGGCAAGAGACCCAGTACTTC
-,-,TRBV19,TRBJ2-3,CASTLGGGPSTDTQYF,TGTGCCAGTACCCTTGGGGGCGGACCTAGCACAGATACGCAGTATTTT